This T cell receptor beta chain was sequenced in a study of long-term antiretroviral therapy in people with HIV. Investigators performed immunoSEQ version v3.0 at survey level. Only in-frame clones appear in the TCRdb table, and some are missing; sequencing was by immunoSEQ multiplex PCR. The data hold roughly 9,000 clones, with around 77% observed a single time. Per the germline V gene, CDR1 is LNHDA and CDR2 is SQIVND (reference sequence). CDR3 length: 20 residues. Trimming took 2 bases from V and 5 from J; bases not matched to a gene: 17. The TCR sequence derives from a man in his thirties or forties with HIV. Sequenced material: unsorted PBMCs, taken 0.4 years before starting antiretroviral therapy. This chain joins TRBV19 and TRBJ2-1; 11 nucleotides match TRBD2. This CDR3 reads CASSILTVPHTSGSNNEQFF. The CDR3 DNA sequence: TGTGCCAGTAGTATATTAACTGTACCCCATACTAGCGGGAGTAACAATGAGCAGTTCTTC.